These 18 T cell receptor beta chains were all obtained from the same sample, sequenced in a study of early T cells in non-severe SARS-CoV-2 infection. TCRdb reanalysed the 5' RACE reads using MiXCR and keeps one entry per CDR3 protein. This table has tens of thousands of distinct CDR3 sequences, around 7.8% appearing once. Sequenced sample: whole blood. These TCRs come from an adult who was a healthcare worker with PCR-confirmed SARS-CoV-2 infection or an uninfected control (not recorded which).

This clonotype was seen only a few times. The DNA of the CDR3 is TGTGCCAGCAGTTCCTCCTTGGGAGGGGGCACCTACGAGCAGTACTTC. Translating gives CASSSSLGGGTYEQYF. The rearrangement joins TRBV28 to TRBJ2-7; D assignment may be TRBD1 or TRBD2 (7 bases each). The V gene lost 4 bases and the J gene lost 2 bases, with 18 bases spanning the gap. This CDR3 has 16 residues. Per germline, CDR1 MDHEN and CDR2 SYDVKM. Based on the CDR3 plus reference TRBV28 and TRBJ2-7, the full variable domain is DVKVTQSSRYLVKRTGEKVFLECVQDMDHENMFWYRQDPGLGLRLIYFSYDVKMKEKGDIPEGYSVSREKKERFSLILESASTNQTSMYLCASSSSLGGGTYEQYFGPGTRLTVT.

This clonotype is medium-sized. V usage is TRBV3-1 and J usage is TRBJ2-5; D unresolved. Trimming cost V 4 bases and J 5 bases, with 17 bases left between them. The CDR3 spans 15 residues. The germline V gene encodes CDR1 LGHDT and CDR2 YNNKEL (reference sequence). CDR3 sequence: CASSLPIPLGETQYF. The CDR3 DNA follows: TGTGCCAGCAGCCTCCCAATTCCCCTTGGCGAGACCCAGTACTTC.

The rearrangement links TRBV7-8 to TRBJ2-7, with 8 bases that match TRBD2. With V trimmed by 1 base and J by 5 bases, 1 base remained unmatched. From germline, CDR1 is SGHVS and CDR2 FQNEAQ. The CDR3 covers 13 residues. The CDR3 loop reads CASSLGTSNEQYF. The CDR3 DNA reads TGTGCCAGCAGCTTAGGGACTAGCAACGAGCAGTACTTC.

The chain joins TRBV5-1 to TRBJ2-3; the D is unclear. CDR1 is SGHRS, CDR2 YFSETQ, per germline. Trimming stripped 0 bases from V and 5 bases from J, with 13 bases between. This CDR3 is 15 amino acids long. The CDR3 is CASSLASFSGDTQYF. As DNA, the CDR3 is TGCGCCAGCAGCTTGGCCTCTTTCTCCGGAGATACGCAGTATTTT.

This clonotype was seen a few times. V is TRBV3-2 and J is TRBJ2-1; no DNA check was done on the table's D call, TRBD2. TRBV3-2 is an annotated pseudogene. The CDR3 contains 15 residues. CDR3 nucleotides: TGTGCCAGCAGCCAAGATCAGGCGGGGTTTAATGAGCAGTTCTTC. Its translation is CASSQDQAGFNEQFF.

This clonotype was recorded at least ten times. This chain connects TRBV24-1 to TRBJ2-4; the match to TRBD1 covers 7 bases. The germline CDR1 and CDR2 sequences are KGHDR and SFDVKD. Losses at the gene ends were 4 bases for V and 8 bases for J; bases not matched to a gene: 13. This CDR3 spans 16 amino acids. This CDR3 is CATSERVTTGLHIQYF. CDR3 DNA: TGTGCCACCAGTGAACGCGTGACGACAGGGTTGCACATTCAGTACTTC.

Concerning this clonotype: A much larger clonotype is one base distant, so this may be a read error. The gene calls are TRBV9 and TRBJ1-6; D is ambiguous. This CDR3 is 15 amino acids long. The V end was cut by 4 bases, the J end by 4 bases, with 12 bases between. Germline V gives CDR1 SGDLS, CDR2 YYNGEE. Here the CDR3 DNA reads TGTGCCAGCAGCTCGGGAGGCGGGTATAATTCACCCCTCCACTTT. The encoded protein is CASSSGGGYNSPLHF. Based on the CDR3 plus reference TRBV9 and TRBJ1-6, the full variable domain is DSGVTQTPKHLITATGQRVTLRCSPRSGDLSVYWYQQSLDQGLQFLIQYYNGEERAKGNILERFSAQQFPDLHSELNLSSLELGDSALYFCASSSGGGYNSPLHFGNGTRLTVT.

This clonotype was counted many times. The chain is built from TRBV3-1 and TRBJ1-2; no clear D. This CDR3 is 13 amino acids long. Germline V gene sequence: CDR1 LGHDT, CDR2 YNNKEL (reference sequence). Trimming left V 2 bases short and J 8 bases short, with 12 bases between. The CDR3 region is CASSQRIYGGYTF. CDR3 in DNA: TGTGCCAGCAGCCAACGGATCTACGGGGGCTACACCTTC. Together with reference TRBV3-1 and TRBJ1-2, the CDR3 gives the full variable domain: DTAVSQTPKYLVTQMGNDKSIKCEQNLGHDTMYWYKQDSKKFLKIMFSYNNKELIINETVPNRFSPKSPDKAHLNLHINSLELGDSAVYFCASSQRIYGGYTFGSGTRLTVV.

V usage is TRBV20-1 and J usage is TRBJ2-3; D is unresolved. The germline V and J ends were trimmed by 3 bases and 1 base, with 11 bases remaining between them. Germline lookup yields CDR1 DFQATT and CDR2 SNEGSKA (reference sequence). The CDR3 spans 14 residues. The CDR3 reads CSASSPDRTDTQYF. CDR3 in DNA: TGCAGTGCTAGCTCCCCGGACCGCACAGATACGCAGTATTTT.

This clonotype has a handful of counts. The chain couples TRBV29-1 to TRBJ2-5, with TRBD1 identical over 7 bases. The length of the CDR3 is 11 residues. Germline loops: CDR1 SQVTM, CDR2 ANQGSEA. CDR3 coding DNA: TGCAGTGTACGGACAGGAGAGACCCAGTACTTC. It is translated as CSVRTGETQYF.

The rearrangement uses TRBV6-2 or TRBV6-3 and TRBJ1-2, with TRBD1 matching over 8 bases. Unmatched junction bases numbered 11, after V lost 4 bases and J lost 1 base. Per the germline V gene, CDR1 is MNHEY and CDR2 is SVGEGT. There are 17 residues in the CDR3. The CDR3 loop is CASSSRDRPPFNYGYTF. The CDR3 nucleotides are TGTGCCAGCAGTTCCCGGGACAGGCCTCCATTTAACTATGGCTACACCTTC.

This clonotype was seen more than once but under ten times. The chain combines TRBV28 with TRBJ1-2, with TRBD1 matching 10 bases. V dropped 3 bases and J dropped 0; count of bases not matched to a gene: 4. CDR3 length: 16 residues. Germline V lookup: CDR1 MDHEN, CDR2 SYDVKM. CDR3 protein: CASSLSGTGANYGYTF. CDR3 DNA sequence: TGTGCCAGCAGTTTGTCCGGGACAGGGGCTAACTATGGCTACACCTTC.

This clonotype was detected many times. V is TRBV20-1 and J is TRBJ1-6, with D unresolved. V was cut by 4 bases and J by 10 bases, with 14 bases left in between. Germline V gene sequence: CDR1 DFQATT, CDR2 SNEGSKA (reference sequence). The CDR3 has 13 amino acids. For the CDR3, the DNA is TGCAGTGCTATCGGGTTAACGGGCTCACCCCTCCACTTT. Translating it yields CSAIGLTGSPLHF.

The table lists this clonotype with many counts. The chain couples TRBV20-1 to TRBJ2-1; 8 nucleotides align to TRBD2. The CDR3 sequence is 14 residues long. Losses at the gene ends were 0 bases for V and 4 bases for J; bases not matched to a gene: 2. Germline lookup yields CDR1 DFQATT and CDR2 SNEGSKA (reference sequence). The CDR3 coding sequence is TGCAGTGCTAGAGATGTAGCGGGGTACAATGAGCAGTTCTTC. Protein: CSARDVAGYNEQFF.

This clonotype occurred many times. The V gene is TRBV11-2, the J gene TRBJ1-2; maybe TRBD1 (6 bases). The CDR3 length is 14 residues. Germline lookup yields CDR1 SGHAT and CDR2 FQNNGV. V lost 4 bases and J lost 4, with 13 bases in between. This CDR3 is CASSSLKTGYGYTF. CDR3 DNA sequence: TGTGCCAGCAGCTCCCTAAAGACAGGCTATGGCTACACCTTC.

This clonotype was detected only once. DNA for the CDR3: TGTGCCAGCAGCCCTTACCTTGGCGCGGCCGGGGAGCTGTTTTTT. This sequence encodes CASSPYLGAAGELFF. The genes are TRBV4-2 and TRBJ2-2; D not certain. CDR1 and CDR2 from the germline V gene are LGHNA and YNFKEQ. The CDR3 contains 15 residues. V was trimmed by 4 bases and J by 6 bases, leaving 15 bases between them.

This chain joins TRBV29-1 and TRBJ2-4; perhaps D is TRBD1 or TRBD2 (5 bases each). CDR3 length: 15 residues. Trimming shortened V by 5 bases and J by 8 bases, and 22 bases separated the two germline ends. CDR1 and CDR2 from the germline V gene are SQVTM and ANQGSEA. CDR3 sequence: CSVSGTGGGADIQYF. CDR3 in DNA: TGCAGCGTTTCAGGGACGGGCGGAGGTGCGGACATTCAGTACTTC.

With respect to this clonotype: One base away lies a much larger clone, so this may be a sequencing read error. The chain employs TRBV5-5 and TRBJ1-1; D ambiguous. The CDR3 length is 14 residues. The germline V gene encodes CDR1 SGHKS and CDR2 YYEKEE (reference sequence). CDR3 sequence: CASSLSVSYPEAIF. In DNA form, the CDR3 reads TGTGCCAGCAGCTTGTCTGTATCCTACCCCGAAGCTATCTTT.